The next 12 T cell receptor beta chains were all read from a single sample in a study of cytomegalovirus exposure and HLA in healthy donors. The PCR made use of 60 Vbeta and 13 Jbeta primers. Method: immunoSEQ multiplex PCR; TCRdb's copy keeps in-frame clones and lacks some. The sample lists some 150,000 clones, about four fifths occurring once. The sequenced sample was PBMCs. The receptors stem from a man in his fifties or sixties in good health and CMV-seropositive.

The DNA of the CDR3 is TGTGCTAGTGGTTTACAGGGTAGAACAGATACGCAGTATTTT. As protein: CASGLQGRTDTQYF. The chain couples TRBV12-5 to TRBJ2-3; D may be TRBD1 (6 bases). Per the germline V gene, CDR1 is LGHNT and CDR2 is FRNRAP. There are 14 residues in the CDR3. Trimming left V 3 bases short and J 3 bases short, with 10 bases between.

This clone was recorded a few times. V gene TRBV6-5 combines with J gene TRBJ2-1; 7 nucleotides match TRBD2. This CDR3 comprises 15 residues. Looked up from germline, CDR1 is MNHEY and CDR2 is SVGAGI. V lost 0 bases to trimming and J lost 3 bases; unmatched junction nucleotides: 2. CDR3 protein: CASSYSSGIYNEQFF. Here the CDR3 DNA reads TGTGCCAGCAGTTACTCGAGCGGGATCTACAATGAGCAGTTCTTC.

The chain combines TRBV4-2 with TRBJ1-1; unclear D gene. CDR1 is LGHNA, CDR2 YNFKEQ, per germline. V was trimmed by 3 bases and J by 2 bases, leaving 7 bases between them. The length of the CDR3 is 13 residues. The CDR3 region is CASSQQVNTEAFF. The CDR3 region has the DNA TGTGCCAGCAGCCAGCAGGTTAACACTGAAGCTTTCTTT.

This clone was counted a single time. V and J are TRBV28 and TRBJ2-1; 10 bases line up with TRBD2. Germline trimming cut 6 bases from V and 4 bases from J; bases unmatched to any gene: 6. From germline, CDR1 is MDHEN and CDR2 SYDVKM. This CDR3 has 15 amino acids. The CDR3 nucleotides read TGTGCCAGCAGACCACTAGCGGGAATGTACAATGAGCAGTTCTTC. Translating gives CASRPLAGMYNEQFF.

The V gene is TRBV11-2, the J gene TRBJ2-2; the match to TRBD2 covers 10 bases. The V segment lost 5 bases and the J segment 2 bases; nucleotides outside the gene matches: 14. The CDR3 runs to 19 residues. Looked up from germline, CDR1 is SGHAT and CDR2 is FQNNGV. The CDR3 DNA reads TGTGCCAGCAGCGCGAAGGGTACTAGCGGGGCCTTTAACACCGGGGAGCTGTTTTTT. It encodes CASSAKGTSGAFNTGELFF.

The CDR3 loop reads CASSSHGGGPETQYF. CDR3 nucleotide sequence: TGTGCCAGCAGCTCCCACGGGGGGGGCCCAGAGACCCAGTACTTC. This chain uses TRBV7-2 with TRBJ2-5; 8 bases fit TRBD2. The CDR3 runs to 15 residues. Germline lookup yields CDR1 SGHTA and CDR2 FQGNSA. The J segment lost 4 bases and the V segment lost 4 bases, leaving 8 bases of the junction unmatched.

As concerns this clone: A junction boundary mismatches the germline segment, possibly from a read error. J is TRBJ1-2 and V is TRBV7-9; 8 bases are a match to TRBD1. This CDR3 contains 16 residues. CDR1 and CDR2 (germline): SEHNR, FQNEAQ (reference sequence). Written as DNA, the CDR3 is TGTTCCAGCAGCTCATCGGGGACAGGAATGAACTATGGCTACACCTTC. Protein: CSSSSSGTGMNYGYTF.

The chain recombines TRBV6-1 with TRBJ2-7; D remains unclear. This CDR3 has 12 amino acids. Per germline, CDR1 MNHNS and CDR2 SASEGT. V lost 3 bases, J lost 5 bases, and 8 bases lay in between. The CDR3 reads CASSDLGDEQYF. The DNA for the CDR3 is TGTGCCAGCAGTGATTTAGGAGACGAGCAGTACTTC.

V usage is TRBV23-1 and J usage is TRBJ1-4, with 10 nucleotides matching TRBD1. TRBV23-1 is annotated as an ORF whose role is uncertain. V lost 3 bases to trimming and J lost 4 bases; unmatched junction nucleotides: 11. The CDR3 extends over 18 amino acids. CDR3 in DNA: TGCGCCAGCAGTCATAACGGACAGGGGGGAGAGCATAATGAAAAACTGTTTTTT. This codes for CASSHNGQGGEHNEKLFF.

This chain's CDR3 is CASRPGTSGALSYEQYF. CDR3 bases: TGTGCCAGCAGACCCGGGACTAGCGGGGCCCTCTCCTACGAGCAGTACTTC. V gene TRBV5-6 combines with J gene TRBJ2-5; 13 bases match TRBD2. The J call is uncertain, as TRBJ2-7 better fits the DNA end. CDR1 and CDR2 (germline): SGHDT, YYEEEE. CDR3 length: 17 amino acids.

The chain links TRBV11-1 to TRBJ1-1; D is unresolved. CDR3 length: 13 residues. V lost 3 bases and J lost 3, with 8 bases in between. CDR1 and CDR2 (germline): SGHAT, FQDESV (reference sequence). CDR3 loop: CASSFLEDTEAFF. CDR3 bases: TGTGCCAGCAGCTTTCTCGAGGACACTGAAGCTTTCTTT.

The V gene is TRBV7-9, the J gene TRBJ2-7, with D tentatively TRBD1 (6 bases). The CDR3 has 15 amino acids. Germline CDR1 and CDR2: SEHNR and FQNEAQ (reference sequence). Trimming shortened V by 5 bases and J by 3 bases, and 17 bases separated the two germline ends. The CDR3 nucleotides read TGTGCCAGCAGCCACCCGTTCGGCAGGGGCTACGAGCAGTACTTC. Translation gives CASSHPFGRGYEQYF.